The T cell receptor beta chain under discussion was sequenced for a study of T cells in Graves' hyperthyroidism and ophthalmopathy. The investigators amplified TCR beta CDR3 regions from RNA transcripts. The study used the HTBI primer set for a first-round RT-PCR of the TCR CDR3. TCRdb passed the multiplex PCR reads through MiXCR, listing each CDR3 protein once. The table records approximately 400,000 distinct CDR3 sequences, under 20% of them present only once. Many counts were recorded for this clonotype. Its antigen is as yet unknown. Trimming stripped 0 bases from V and 0 bases from J, with 6 bases between. In germline, CDR1 is SGHAT, CDR2 FQNNGV. The CDR3 length is 14 residues. Study-wide points: The model predicted ophthalmopathy a median around 6 months before onset.

Patients were excluded for uncontrolled infection, other autoimmune disease, pregnancy or lactation. Diagnosing involved the use of clinical symptoms, serum thyroxine and TRAb, thyroid ultrasound and orbital computed tomography. The receptor was derived from a woman aged 18-29 years with Graves' hyperthyroidism. The sample consisted of blood. This rearrangement joins TRBV11-2 to TRBJ2-7; no firm D call. CDR3: CASSLDMFSYEQYF. CDR3 nucleotide sequence: TGTGCCAGCAGCTTAGACATGTTCTCCTACGAGCAGTACTTC.